This TCR beta chain was identified in a study of blood T cell repertoires in COVID-19. Sequenced by immunoSEQ multiplex PCR; TCRdb stores in-frame clones only, minus some. Counted here are approximately 200,000 clones, more than 65% occurring once; the ten biggest clones make up 3% to 3.5%. This clone has a single count. The sample consisted of peripheral blood. This TCR came from a woman aged 25 to 45 who had recovered from COVID-19.

The DNA of the CDR3 is TGCAGCGTTGAACTCCCCGGGACAGATACGCAGTATTTT. It specifies CSVELPGTDTQYF. The chain recombines TRBV29-1 with TRBJ2-3; no reliable D call. Germline-derived CDR1 and CDR2 are SQVTM and ANQGSEA. The CDR3 has 13 amino acids. Trimming took 2 bases from V and 3 from J, leaving 9 bases between them.